This T cell receptor (beta chain) came from a study of T cell responses to AZD1222 COVID-19 vaccine. The study, taken as a whole, reports: Donors skewed white British and female; clonal diversity was possibly underestimated. Only six or seven AZD1222 recipients tested seropositive at baseline.

The CDR3 is made up of 19 amino acids. Unmatched junction bases numbered 22, after V lost 1 base and J lost 8 bases. CDR1 and CDR2 from the germline V gene are GTSNPN and SVGIG (reference sequence). Points on this clone: Antigen unknown.

Some clones are missing from TCRdb's copy, which holds only in-frame ones; the method was immunoSEQ multiplex PCR. Of 140,000 to 150,000 clones listed, 80% to 95% are singletons. Second doses that came at about 4 or about 12 weeks were put together. The sequenced sample was peripheral blood, obtained 28 days after the second AZD1222 dose. The V gene is TRBV30, the J gene TRBJ1-4, with TRBD1 matching over 7 bases. This receptor was obtained from an adult who received the AZD1222 COVID-19 vaccine. The CDR3 loop is CAWSDELSRPGGPYEKLFF. In DNA form, the CDR3 reads TGTGCCTGGAGTGACGAGTTGTCAAGGCCAGGGGGGCCTTACGAAAAACTGTTTTTT.